Below are 7 T cell receptor beta chains sequenced from a single sample in a study of tumor-infiltrating lymphocytes in primary liver carcinoma. From 400 to 500 ng total RNA, TCR beta cDNA was generated with a primer in the constant region. Researchers made the TCR beta libraries by running three nested multiplex PCR rounds with slightly modified ARM-PCR. A C-beta reverse primer and TRBV1-TRBV30 forward primers served in each of the first two PCR rounds, at about 10 cycles apiece. In TCRdb, the multiplex PCR reads were re-called with MiXCR into one record per CDR3 protein. The profile shows approximately 210,000 distinct CDR3 sequences, 65% of them singletons. Unsorted whole blood supplied the RNA, and germline DNA was extracted too. The sequenced sample consisted of peripheral blood. These receptors were taken from a woman aged 55-69 years with primary liver carcinoma and hepatitis B virus infection.

This clonotype was seen ten or more times. The chain uses TRBV4-1 and TRBJ2-7, with 10 bases identical to TRBD2. V trimming: 4 bases; J trimming: 2 bases; junction bases outside the gene matches: 2. CDR3 size: 14 residues. Looked up from germline, CDR1 is MGHRA and CDR2 is YSYEKL. CDR3 nucleotide sequence: TGCGCCAGCAGCCGGCTAGCGGGAGCCTACGAGCAGTACTTC. Translated, it gives CASSRLAGAYEQYF.

Remarks on this clonotype: Since the CDR3 does not end with the conserved phenylalanine or tryptophan, this likely comes from a read error. CDR3 nucleotide sequence: TGTGCCAGCAGCCTACGATGGACAGGGGAAAACGAGCAGTACTTG. Its protein product is CASSLRWTGENEQYL. The chain recombines TRBV11-2 with TRBJ2-7; 9 nucleotides agree with TRBD1. In germline, CDR1 is SGHAT, CDR2 FQNNGV. The CDR3 extends over 15 amino acids. V dropped 5 bases and J dropped 5; count of bases not matched to a gene: 10.

Remarks on this clonotype: The CDR3 carries no conserved terminal phenylalanine or tryptophan, so it likely arises from a read error. The chain joins TRBV11-3 to TRBJ2-3; D gene ambiguous. The germline gives CDR1 SGHNT, CDR2 YENEEA. CDR3 length: 13 amino acids. The CDR3 loop reads CASTLDNTDTQYV. DNA of the CDR3: TGTGCCAGCACCTTAGATAATACGGATACGCAGTATGTT.

This clonotype was seen a few times. The chain combines TRBV7-8 with TRBJ1-1; no firm D call. Germline CDR1 SGHVS, CDR2 FQNEAQ. The CDR3 spans 16 residues. Deletions cut 2 bases from V and 1 base from J, with 14 bases between. CDR3 region: CASSLIPPAGNTEAFF. The CDR3 DNA follows: TGTGCCAGCAGCTTAATACCCCCGGCGGGGAACACTGAAGCTTTCTTT.

On this clonotype itself: A junction end diverges from the germline sequence, so it may reflect a read error. This chain joins TRBV11-3 and TRBJ2-6; D is perhaps TRBD1 or TRBD2 (5 bases each). This CDR3 is built from 13 residues. Germline-derived CDR1 and CDR2 are SGHNT and YENEEA. CDR3 coding DNA: TGTGCCATCAGCTTATCCGGGGCCGACGTCCTGACTTTC. Amino acids: CAISLSGADVLTF.

Details on this clonotype: A much larger clone differs from this one at a single base, so this may be a read error. The rearrangement uses TRBV12-3 or TRBV12-4 and TRBJ2-2; a possible D gene is TRBD1 (6 bases). CDR3 size: 15 residues. The CDR3 DNA reads TGTGTCAGCAGTCACCGGGACAAGAGCACCGGGGAGCTGTTTTTT. Translating gives CVSSHRDKSTGELFF.

To note about this clonotype: A much larger clone lies one base from this, so it may be a read error. The rearrangement links TRBV13 to TRBJ1-3; maybe TRBD1 (5 bases). V was pared by 8 bases and J by 4 bases, with 12 bases between. The germline CDR1 and CDR2 sequences are PRHDT and FYEKMQ (reference sequence). The CDR3 runs 13 residues. CDR3 DNA sequence: TGTGCCAGCGGCCGGGACGTCGGAAACACCATATATTTT. Amino acids: CASGRDVGNTIYF.